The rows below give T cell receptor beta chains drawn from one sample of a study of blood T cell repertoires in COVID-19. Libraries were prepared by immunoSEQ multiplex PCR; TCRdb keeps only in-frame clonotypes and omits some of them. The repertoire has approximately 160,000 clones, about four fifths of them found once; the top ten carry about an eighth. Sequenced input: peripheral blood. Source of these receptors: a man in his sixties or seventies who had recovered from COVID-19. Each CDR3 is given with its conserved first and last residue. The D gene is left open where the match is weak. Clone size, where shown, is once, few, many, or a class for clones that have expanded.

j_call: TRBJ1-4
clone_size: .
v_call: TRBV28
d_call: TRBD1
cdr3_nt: TGTGCCAGCAGTTCTCCGACAGGGTCAAATGAAAAACTGTTTTTT
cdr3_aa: CASSSPTGSNEKLFF

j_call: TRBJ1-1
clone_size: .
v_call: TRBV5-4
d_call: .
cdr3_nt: TGTGCCAGCAGCTCCTTGACATGGAACACTGAAGCTTTCTTT
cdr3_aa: CASSSLTWNTEAFF

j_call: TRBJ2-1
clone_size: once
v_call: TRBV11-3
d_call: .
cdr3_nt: TGTGCCAGCAGCTTTCCGGGAGCCACCTACAATGAGCAGTTCTTC
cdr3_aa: CASSFPGATYNEQFF

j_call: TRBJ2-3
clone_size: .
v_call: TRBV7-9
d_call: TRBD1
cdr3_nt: TGTGCCAGCAACCCCGGGACAGGGGCCGGGACAGATACGCAGTATTTT
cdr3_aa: CASNPGTGAGTDTQYF

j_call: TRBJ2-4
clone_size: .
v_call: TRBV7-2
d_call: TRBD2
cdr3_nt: TGTGCCAGCAGCCAACAACCAACTAGCGGTAGAGCCAAAAACATTCAGTACTTC
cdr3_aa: CASSQQPTSGRAKNIQYF

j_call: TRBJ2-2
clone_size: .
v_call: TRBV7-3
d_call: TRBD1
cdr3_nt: TGTGCCAGCAGCCGGGACAGACTTTCGAACACCGGGGAGCTGTTTTTT
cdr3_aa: CASSRDRLSNTGELFF

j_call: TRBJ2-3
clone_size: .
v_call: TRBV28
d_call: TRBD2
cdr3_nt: TGTGCCAGCAGTCCCGGCGGAGCGGGAGCAGATACGCAGTATTTT
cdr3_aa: CASSPGGAGADTQYF

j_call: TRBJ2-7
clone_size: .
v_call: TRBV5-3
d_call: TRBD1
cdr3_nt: TGTGCCAGAAGCTTGGCCAGGGGGCTAGAATACGAGCAGTACTTC
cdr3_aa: CARSLARGLEYEQYF

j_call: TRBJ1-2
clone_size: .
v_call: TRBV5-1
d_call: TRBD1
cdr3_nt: TGCGCCAGCAGTCTCGGACAGGGGTCGCGCGGCTACACCTTC
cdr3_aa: CASSLGQGSRGYTF

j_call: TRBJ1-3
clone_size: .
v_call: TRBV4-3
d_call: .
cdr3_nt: TGCGCCAGCAGCCAAGATGGGGGCAGGATGACTGGAAACACCATATATTTT
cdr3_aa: CASSQDGGRMTGNTIYF

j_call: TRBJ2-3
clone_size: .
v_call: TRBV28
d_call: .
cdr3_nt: TGTGCCAGCAGCACTAGCACAGATACGCAGTATTTT
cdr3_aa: CASSTSTDTQYF